Presented here are 4 T cell receptor beta chains from one specimen sequenced in a study of T cell responses to AZD1222 COVID-19 vaccine. This table comes from immunoSEQ multiplex PCR, and its TCRdb copy is limited to in-frame clones, with some not included. Of roughly 110,000 clones listed, roughly nine tenths are singletons. This sample comprised peripheral blood, obtained on day 0 of AZD1222 vaccination. These receptors were collected from an adult in good health.

The chain is built from TRBV5-5 and TRBJ2-7, with 8 bases fitting TRBD1. J lost 0 bases, V lost 4 bases, and 21 bases had no gene match. Germline CDR1 SGHKS, CDR2 YYEKEE (reference sequence). This CDR3 region has 20 residues. CDR3 DNA sequence: TGTGCCAGCAGCCACGGGCTGCAGGACAGGGCCTATATTAGCTCCTACGAGCAGTACTTC. The encoded protein is CASSHGLQDRAYISSYEQYF.

The chain carries TRBV4-1 and TRBJ2-2; 10 bases fit TRBD2. There are 17 residues in the CDR3. Germline V gives CDR1 MGHRA, CDR2 YSYEKL. The ends lost 0 bases at V and 6 bases at J; junction bases unmatched: 7. In DNA, the CDR3 is TGCGCCAGCAGCCAAGATAGAAGGCTAGCGGGGGCCGGGGAGCTGTTTTTT. This encodes CASSQDRRLAGAGELFF.

This sequence joins TRBV7-3 and TRBJ1-1, with no clear D. The ends were cut back, 3 bases at V and 4 bases at J, with 12 bases in the middle. From germline, CDR1 is SGHTA and CDR2 FQGTGA. This CDR3 is 14 amino acids long. In nucleotides, the CDR3 is TGTGCCAGCAGCTTGACGGGAAGGGCCACTGAAGCTTTCTTT. Encoded protein: CASSLTGRATEAFF.

The chain combines TRBV9 with TRBJ2-2; the D is unclear. The CDR3 is 14 amino acids. Trimming stripped 0 bases from V and 6 bases from J, with 9 bases between. Germline CDR1 reads SGDLS; CDR2 reads YYNGEE. CDR3 nucleotide sequence: TGTGCCAGCAGCGTAGCCTATGGGGCCGGGGAGCTGTTTTTT. Protein product: CASSVAYGAGELFF. Drawing the rest from reference TRBV9 and TRBJ2-2, the complete variable domain is DSGVTQTPKHLITATGQRVTLRCSPRSGDLSVYWYQQSLDQGLQFLIQYYNGEERAKGNILERFSAQQFPDLHSELNLSSLELGDSALYFCASSVAYGAGELFFGEGSRLTVL.